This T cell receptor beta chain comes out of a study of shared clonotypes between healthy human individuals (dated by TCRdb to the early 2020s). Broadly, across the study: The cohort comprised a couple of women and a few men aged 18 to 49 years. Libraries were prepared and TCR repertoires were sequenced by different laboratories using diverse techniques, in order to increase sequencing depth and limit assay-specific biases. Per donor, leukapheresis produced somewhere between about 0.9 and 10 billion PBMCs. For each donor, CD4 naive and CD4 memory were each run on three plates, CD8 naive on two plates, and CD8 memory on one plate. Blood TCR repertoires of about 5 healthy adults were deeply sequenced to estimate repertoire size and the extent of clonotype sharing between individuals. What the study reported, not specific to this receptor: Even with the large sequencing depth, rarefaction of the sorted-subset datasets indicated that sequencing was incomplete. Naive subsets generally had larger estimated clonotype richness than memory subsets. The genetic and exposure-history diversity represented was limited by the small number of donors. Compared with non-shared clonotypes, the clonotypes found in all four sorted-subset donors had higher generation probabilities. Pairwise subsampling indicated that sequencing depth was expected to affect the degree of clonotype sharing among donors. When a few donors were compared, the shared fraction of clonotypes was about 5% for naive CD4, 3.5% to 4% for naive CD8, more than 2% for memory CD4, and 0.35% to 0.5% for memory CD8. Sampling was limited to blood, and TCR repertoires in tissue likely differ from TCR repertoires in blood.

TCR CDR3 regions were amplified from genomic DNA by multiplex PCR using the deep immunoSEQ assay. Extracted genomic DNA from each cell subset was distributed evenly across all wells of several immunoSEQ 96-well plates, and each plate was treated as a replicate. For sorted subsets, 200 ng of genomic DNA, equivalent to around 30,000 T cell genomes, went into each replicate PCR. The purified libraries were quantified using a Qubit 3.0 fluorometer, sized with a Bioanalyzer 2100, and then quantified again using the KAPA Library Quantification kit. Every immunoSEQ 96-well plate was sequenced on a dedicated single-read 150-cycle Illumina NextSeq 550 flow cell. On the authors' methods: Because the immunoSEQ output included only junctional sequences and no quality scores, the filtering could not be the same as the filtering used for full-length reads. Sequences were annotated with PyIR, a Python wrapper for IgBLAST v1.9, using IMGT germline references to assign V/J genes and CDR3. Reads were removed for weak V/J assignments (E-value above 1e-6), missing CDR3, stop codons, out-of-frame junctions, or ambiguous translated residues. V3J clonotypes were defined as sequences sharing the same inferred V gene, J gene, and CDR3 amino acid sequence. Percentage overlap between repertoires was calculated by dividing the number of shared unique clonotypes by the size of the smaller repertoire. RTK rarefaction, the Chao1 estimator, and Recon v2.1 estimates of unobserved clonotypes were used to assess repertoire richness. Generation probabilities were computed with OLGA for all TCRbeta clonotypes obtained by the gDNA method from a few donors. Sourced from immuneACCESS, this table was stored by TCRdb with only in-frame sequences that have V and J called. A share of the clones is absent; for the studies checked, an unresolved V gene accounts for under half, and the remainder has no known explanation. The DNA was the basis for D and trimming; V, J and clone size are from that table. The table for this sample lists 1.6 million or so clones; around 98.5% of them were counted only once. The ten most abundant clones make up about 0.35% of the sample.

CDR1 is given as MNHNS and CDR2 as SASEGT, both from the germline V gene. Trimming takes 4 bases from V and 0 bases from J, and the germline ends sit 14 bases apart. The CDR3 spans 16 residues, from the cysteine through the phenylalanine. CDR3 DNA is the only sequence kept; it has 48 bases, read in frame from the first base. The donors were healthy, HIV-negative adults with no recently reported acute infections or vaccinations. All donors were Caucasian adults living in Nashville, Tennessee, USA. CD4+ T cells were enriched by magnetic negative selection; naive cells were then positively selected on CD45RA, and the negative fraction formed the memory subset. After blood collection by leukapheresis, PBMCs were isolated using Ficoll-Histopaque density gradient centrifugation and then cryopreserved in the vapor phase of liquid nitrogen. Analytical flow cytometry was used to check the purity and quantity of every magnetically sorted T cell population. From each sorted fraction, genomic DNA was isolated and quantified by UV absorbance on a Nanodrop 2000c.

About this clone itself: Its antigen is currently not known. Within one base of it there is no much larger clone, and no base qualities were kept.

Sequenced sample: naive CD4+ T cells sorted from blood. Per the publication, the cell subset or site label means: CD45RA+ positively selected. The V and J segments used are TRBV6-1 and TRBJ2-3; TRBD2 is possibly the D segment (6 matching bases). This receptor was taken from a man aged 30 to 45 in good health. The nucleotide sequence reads TGTGCCAGCAGTGTTGGGGGGAGCTCTAGCACAGATACGCAGTATTTT. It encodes CASSVGGSSSTDTQYF.